The 32 T cell receptor beta chains below come from one sample, sequenced in a study of cytomegalovirus exposure and HLA in healthy donors. A multiplex PCR was run with 60 Vbeta primers and 13 Jbeta primers. Assay: immunoSEQ multiplex PCR; the TCRdb copy retains only in-frame clones and omits some. The sample lists under 110,000 clones, roughly 80% occurring once. Sequencing used PBMCs. The receptor source for this set is a man in his forties in good health and CMV-seronegative.

V is TRBV7-9 and J is TRBJ1-5, with D uncertain. There are 14 residues in the CDR3. V lost 5 bases and J lost 5, with 13 bases in between. Germline loops: CDR1 SEHNR, CDR2 FQNEAQ (reference sequence). In DNA, the CDR3 is TGTGCCAGCAGCCAAAGCAGCGAAGATCAGCCCCAGCATTTT. The encoded protein is CASSQSSEDQPQHF.

The J gene is TRBJ2-7, the V gene TRBV6-5; maybe TRBD1 (5 bases). Germline lookup yields CDR1 MNHEY and CDR2 SVGAGI. Trimming stripped 3 bases from V and 2 bases from J, with 8 bases between. This CDR3 spans 13 amino acids. CDR3 sequence reads: CASSYQGTYEQYF. The DNA of the CDR3 is TGTGCCAGCAGTTATCAGGGTACCTACGAGCAGTACTTC.

The chain has TRBV7-9 and TRBJ1-6; a weak D match, TRBD1 (6 bases). This CDR3 region has 16 residues. Germline CDR1 reads SEHNR; CDR2 reads FQNEAQ (reference sequence). V lost 5 bases and J lost 6, with 17 bases in between. The DNA of the CDR3 is TGTGCCAGCAGCCGGGGCAACAGGGCAACTAATTCACCCCTCCACTTT. Translating gives CASSRGNRATNSPLHF.

The chain recombines TRBV6-5 with TRBJ1-2; 9 bases fit TRBD1. Trimming cost V 6 bases and J 8 bases; bases outside gene matches: 7. The CDR3 consists of 13 residues. Germline CDR1 MNHEY, CDR2 SVGAGI. The CDR3 DNA is TGTGCCAGCAGCCAACAGGGGGCGCGGGGCTACACCTTC. Its protein product is CASSQQGARGYTF.

The chain couples TRBV25-1 to TRBJ2-4, with a weak D call TRBD1 (5 bases). The CDR3 totals 13 residues. V dropped 8 bases and J dropped 4 bases, with 12 bases sitting between them. The germline gives CDR1 MGHDK, CDR2 SYGVNS. The CDR3 sequence is CASQGQGKNIQYF. The DNA for the CDR3 is TGTGCCAGCCAAGGACAAGGGAAAAACATTCAGTACTTC.

The CDR3: CASTPGQGNSPLHF. The DNA for the CDR3 is TGTGCCAGCACCCCGGGACAGGGAAACTCACCCCTCCACTTT. V gene TRBV5-4 combines with J gene TRBJ1-6, with 9 bases aligning to TRBD1. V was pared by 6 bases and J by 10 bases, with 8 bases of the junction left unmatched. CDR1 is SGHNT, CDR2 YYREEE, per germline (reference sequence). This CDR3 has 14 amino acids.

The V call is TRBV5-1, the J call TRBJ2-2; maybe TRBD1 (6 bases). V lost 2 bases, J lost 1 base, and 9 bases lay in between. Germline CDR1 SGHRS, CDR2 YFSETQ. The CDR3 runs to 15 residues. DNA of the CDR3: TGCGCCAGCAGCTTATTGACAGGGAACACCGGGGAGCTGTTTTTT. Translating gives CASSLLTGNTGELFF.

The chain has TRBV7-6 and TRBJ2-7; 9 nucleotides line up with TRBD2. After removal of 5 bases from V and 4 bases from J, the junction contained 12 bases not matched to a gene. The CDR3 spans 16 residues. The V gene's germline CDR1 is SGHVS and CDR2 FNYEAQ. CDR3 DNA: TGTGCCAGCAGCCCCCGCGCTTCTAGCGGGGAGTACGAGCAGTACTTC. Protein sequence: CASSPRASSGEYEQYF.

This clone appeared once. The chain couples TRBV9 to TRBJ2-3; 7 bases match TRBD1. This CDR3 spans 15 amino acids. CDR1 is SGDLS and CDR2 is YYNGEE in the germline V gene. Trimming removed 0 bases from V and 4 bases from J; junction bases left unmatched: 5. CDR3 loop: CASSVVGGRADTQYF. As DNA, the CDR3 is TGTGCCAGCAGCGTAGTAGGGGGCAGGGCAGATACGCAGTATTTT.

The V call is TRBV5-1, the J call TRBJ2-1; TRBD1 matches 9 bases. Unmatched junction bases numbered 4, after V lost 5 bases and J lost 1 base. From germline, CDR1 is SGHRS and CDR2 YFSETQ. The CDR3 is 15 residues long. The CDR3 region has the DNA TGCGCCAGCAGGAGCGGACAGGGGTCCTACAATGAGCAGTTCTTC. This encodes CASRSGQGSYNEQFF.

The rearrangement links TRBV2 to TRBJ2-1; 16 bases match TRBD2. V lost 8 bases, J lost 9 bases, and 10 bases stayed unmatched. Germline assignment: CDR1 SNHLY and CDR2 FYNNEI. This CDR3 comprises 16 residues. In DNA form, the CDR3 reads TGTGCCAGCCGACAGGGACTAGCGGGGGGGCAGGGTGAGCAGTTCTTC. Amino acids: CASRQGLAGGQGEQFF.

V and J are TRBV29-1 and TRBJ2-5, with 13 bases matching TRBD2. CDR3 length equals 15 residues. Germline V gene data show CDR1 as SQVTM and CDR2 as ANQGSEA. V lost 7 bases, J lost 5 bases, and 10 bases stayed unmatched. CDR3 protein: CSGYTSGGAWETQYF. The CDR3, as DNA: TGCAGCGGATACACTAGCGGGGGGGCGTGGGAGACCCAGTACTTC.

The chain recombines TRBV5-1 with TRBJ2-5; 8 bases fit TRBD2. J lost 2 bases, V lost 4 bases, and 10 bases had no gene match. This CDR3 contains 16 residues. In germline, CDR1 is SGHRS, CDR2 YFSETQ. Here the CDR3 DNA reads TGCGCCAGCAGCCGCGGGGGGCTGGGCAATCAAGAGACCCAGTACTTC. This codes for CASSRGGLGNQETQYF.

The chain employs TRBV4-1 and TRBJ2-5, with 7 bases identical to TRBD2. The CDR3 is made up of 16 amino acids. Trimming removed 1 base from V and 4 bases from J; junction bases left unmatched: 9. CDR1 is MGHRA and CDR2 is YSYEKL in the germline V gene. The CDR3 loop is CASSQAGRVVGETQYF. CDR3 DNA sequence: TGCGCCAGCAGCCAAGCAGGGAGGGTCGTAGGAGAGACCCAGTACTTC.

The chain has TRBV18 and TRBJ2-6; D perhaps matches TRBD1 (5 bases). This CDR3 is 19 amino acids long. CDR1 and CDR2 from the germline V gene are KGHSH and LQKENI. Trimming stripped 3 bases from V and 0 bases from J, with 18 bases between. CDR3 DNA sequence: TGTGCCAGCTCACCGAGAGGACAATCAGGAAGCTCTGGGGCCAACGTCCTGACTTTC. Translated, it gives CASSPRGQSGSSGANVLTF.

V gene TRBV7-8 combines with J gene TRBJ1-5, with TRBD1 identical over 8 bases. Per germline, CDR1 SGHVS and CDR2 FQNEAQ. There are 15 residues in the CDR3. V shed 1 base, J shed 3 bases, and the junction held 2 bases outside the gene matches. In DNA form, the CDR3 reads TGTGCCAGCAGCTTAGGACAGGGGTACAATCAGCCCCAGCATTTT. Its protein is CASSLGQGYNQPQHF.

This sequence joins TRBV18 and TRBJ2-3; D perhaps matches TRBD2 (6 bases). Between the trimmed V and J ends, which lost 2 bases and 11 bases, there was a span of 11 bases. This CDR3 comprises 12 residues. Germline V gives CDR1 KGHSH, CDR2 LQKENI. As DNA, the CDR3 is TGTGCCAGCTCACCAGAGGGGAGGATGCAGTATTTT. It yields the protein CASSPEGRMQYF.

This clone appeared a few times. The chain carries TRBV7-2 and TRBJ2-7, with a possible D match to TRBD2 (7 bases). In germline, CDR1 is SGHTA, CDR2 FQGNSA. The germline V and J ends were trimmed by 0 bases and 0 bases, with 18 bases remaining between them. This CDR3 region has 18 residues. The CDR3 nucleotides are TGTGCCAGCAGCTTAGCGGGGAACGTGGGGGGGCCCTCCTACGAGCAGTACTTC. Protein sequence: CASSLAGNVGGPSYEQYF. The complete variable domain, with remaining parts taken from reference TRBV7-2 and TRBJ2-7, reads GAGVSQSPSNKVTEKGKDVELRCDPISGHTALYWYRQSLGQGLEFLIYFQGNSAPDKSGLPSDRFSAERTGGSVSTLTIQRTQQEDSAVYLCASSLAGNVGGPSYEQYFGPGTRLTVT.

This chain uses TRBV7-2 with TRBJ2-5, with TRBD2 identical over 9 bases. This CDR3 spans 17 amino acids. Trimming cost V 3 bases and J 5 bases; bases outside gene matches: 13. The V gene's germline CDR1 is SGHTA and CDR2 FQGNSA. The CDR3 sequence is CASSFYPRGGLGETQYF. CDR3 nucleotides: TGTGCCAGCAGCTTCTATCCGCGGGGGGGCCTCGGGGAGACCCAGTACTTC. Complete variable domain (other parts from reference TRBV7-2 and TRBJ2-5): GAGVSQSPSNKVTEKGKDVELRCDPISGHTALYWYRQSLGQGLEFLIYFQGNSAPDKSGLPSDRFSAERTGGSVSTLTIQRTQQEDSAVYLCASSFYPRGGLGETQYFGPGTRLLVL.

V usage is TRBV21-1 and J usage is TRBJ1-4; the table's D call TRBD1 went unverified against the DNA. TRBV21-1 is recorded as a pseudogene. The CDR3 has 19 amino acids. This CDR3 is CASSKDDREKKRTNEKLFF. DNA for the CDR3: TGTGCCAGCAGCAAAGACGACAGGGAAAAAAAGAGAACTAATGAAAAACTGTTTTTT.

The chain uses TRBV10-3 and TRBJ2-7, with 13 bases aligning to TRBD2. Looked up from germline, CDR1 is ENHRY and CDR2 is SYGVKD. This CDR3 contains 15 residues. The J segment lost 4 bases and the V segment lost 7 bases, leaving 7 bases of the junction unmatched. CDR3 in amino acids: CAITPGTSGVYEQYF. Here the CDR3 DNA reads TGTGCCATCACCCCCGGGACTAGCGGGGTTTACGAGCAGTACTTC.

This clone was seen a handful of times. The chain combines TRBV7-2 with TRBJ1-2; 7 bases align to TRBD1. The length of the CDR3 is 15 residues. Per the germline V gene, CDR1 is SGHTA and CDR2 is FQGNSA. Losses at the gene ends were 1 base for V and 7 bases for J; bases not matched to a gene: 9. The CDR3 DNA follows: TGTGCCAGCAGCTTAGACTCGGGACAGCATGTTGGCTACACCTTC. Translation gives CASSLDSGQHVGYTF. Full variable domain (outside the CDR3, taken from reference TRBV7-2 and TRBJ1-2): GAGVSQSPSNKVTEKGKDVELRCDPISGHTALYWYRQSLGQGLEFLIYFQGNSAPDKSGLPSDRFSAERTGGSVSTLTIQRTQQEDSAVYLCASSLDSGQHVGYTFGSGTRLTVV.

The chain recombines TRBV18 with TRBJ2-3, with 8 bases identical to TRBD1. CDR3 length: 15 amino acids. Germline trimming cut 2 bases from V and 5 bases from J; bases unmatched to any gene: 6. Germline CDR1 is KGHSH and CDR2 is LQKENI. Here the CDR3 reads CASSPDRGNVDTQYF. The DNA of the CDR3 is TGTGCCAGCTCACCAGACAGGGGAAATGTAGATACGCAGTATTTT.

This clone has more than one count but fewer than ten. The chain has TRBV10-3 and TRBJ2-7; TRBD2 matches 8 bases. Germline CDR1 and CDR2: ENHRY and SYGVKD. The CDR3 length is 13 residues. V was pared by 2 bases and J by 3 bases, with 0 bases of the junction left unmatched. The CDR3 sequence: CAISEGTSYEQYF. As DNA, the CDR3 is TGTGCCATCAGTGAGGGGACTAGCTACGAGCAGTACTTC.

This clone was detected once. The rearrangement uses TRBV29-1 and TRBJ2-5; 7 nucleotides line up with TRBD1. Unmatched junction bases numbered 4, after V lost 5 bases and J lost 1 base. The germline gives CDR1 SQVTM, CDR2 ANQGSEA. This CDR3 contains 13 residues. The CDR3 loop reads CSVPRDSQETQYF. CDR3 bases: TGCAGCGTTCCCCGGGACAGCCAAGAGACCCAGTACTTC. Full variable domain (rest looked up from reference TRBV29-1 and TRBJ2-5): SAVISQKPSRDICQRGTSLTIQCQVDSQVTMMFWYRQQPGQSLTLIATANQGSEATYESGFVIDKFPISRPNLTFSTLTVSNMSPEDSSIYLCSVPRDSQETQYFGPGTRLLVL.

This clone was seen only once. CDR3 in amino acids: CSARVLETQYF. CDR3 coding DNA: TGCAGTGCTAGAGTCCTAGAGACCCAGTACTTC. This sequence joins TRBV20-1 and TRBJ2-5; unclear D gene. V was trimmed by 1 base and J by 4 bases, leaving 4 bases between them. The CDR3 runs to 11 residues. CDR1 and CDR2 (germline): DFQATT, SNEGSKA (reference sequence).

The rearrangement uses TRBV5-1 and TRBJ1-1, with 8 bases that match TRBD1. CDR1 and CDR2 from the germline V gene are SGHRS and YFSETQ. V gave up 6 bases and J gave up 1 base; unmatched junction bases: 11. The CDR3 length is 16 residues. The CDR3 DNA reads TGCGCCAGCACGAGGACAGGGTTTTTCCAGAACACTGAAGCTTTCTTT. Translating gives CASTRTGFFQNTEAFF.

The chain joins TRBV7-9 to TRBJ1-2; 11 bases agree with TRBD1. The junction had 7 bases not matched to a gene; V was cut back by 5 bases and J by 5 bases. Germline CDR1 and CDR2: SEHNR and FQNEAQ (reference sequence). The CDR3 is 15 amino acids. The CDR3 nucleotides are TGTGCCAGCAGCCCGCGGACAGGGGGCGGATATGGCTACACCTTC. Protein product: CASSPRTGGGYGYTF.

This clone was observed once. The chain employs TRBV27 and TRBJ2-7, with a possible D match to TRBD2 (6 bases). The CDR3 runs 13 residues. V lost 3 bases, J lost 2 bases, and 8 bases lay in between. CDR1 MNHEY and CDR2 SMNVEV come from the germline V gene (reference sequence). CDR3 sequence: CASSFPGAYEQYF. Here the CDR3 DNA reads TGTGCCAGCAGTTTTCCGGGGGCCTACGAGCAGTACTTC.

The CDR3: CASGLTIHEQFF. In DNA form, the CDR3 reads TGTGCCAGCGGACTGACGATCCATGAGCAGTTCTTC. This rearrangement joins TRBV7-2 to TRBJ2-1; the D gene is possibly TRBD2 (5 bases). The CDR3 contains 12 residues. V dropped 8 bases and J dropped 8 bases, with 13 bases sitting between them. Germline-derived CDR1 and CDR2 are SGHTA and FQGNSA.

V and J are TRBV6-5 and TRBJ2-5; the D gene is possibly TRBD1 (5 bases). The assigned J gene may be wrong: the sequence end matches TRBJ2-7 better. This CDR3 has 13 amino acids. Germline loops: CDR1 MNHEY, CDR2 SVGAGI. CDR3 sequence: CASSWSRGNEQYF. In DNA form, the CDR3 reads TGTGCCAGCAGTTGGTCTAGGGGAAACGAGCAGTACTTC.

This sequence joins TRBV13 and TRBJ2-5; tentatively, D is TRBD2 (6 bases). With 4 bases removed from V and 5 bases from J, the gap between germline ends came to 11 bases. CDR3 length equals 13 residues. The V gene's germline CDR1 is PRHDT and CDR2 FYEKMQ (reference sequence). CDR3 protein: CASSWGLAETQYF. In DNA, the CDR3 is TGTGCCAGCAGCTGGGGTCTAGCGGAGACCCAGTACTTC.